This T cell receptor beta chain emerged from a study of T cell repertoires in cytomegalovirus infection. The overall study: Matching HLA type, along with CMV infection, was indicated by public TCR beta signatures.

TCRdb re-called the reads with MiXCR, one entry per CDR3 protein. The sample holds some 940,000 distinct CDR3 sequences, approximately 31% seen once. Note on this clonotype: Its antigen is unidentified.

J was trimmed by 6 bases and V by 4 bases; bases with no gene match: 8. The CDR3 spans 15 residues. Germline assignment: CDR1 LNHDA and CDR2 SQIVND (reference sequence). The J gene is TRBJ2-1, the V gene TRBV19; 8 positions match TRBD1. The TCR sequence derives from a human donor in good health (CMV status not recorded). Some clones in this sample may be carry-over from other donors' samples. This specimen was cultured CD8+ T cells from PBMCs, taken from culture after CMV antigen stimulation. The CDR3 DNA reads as TGTGCCAGTAGTACCTCCGGGACAGGAGTCAATGAGCAGTTCTTC. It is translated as CASSTSGTGVNEQFF.